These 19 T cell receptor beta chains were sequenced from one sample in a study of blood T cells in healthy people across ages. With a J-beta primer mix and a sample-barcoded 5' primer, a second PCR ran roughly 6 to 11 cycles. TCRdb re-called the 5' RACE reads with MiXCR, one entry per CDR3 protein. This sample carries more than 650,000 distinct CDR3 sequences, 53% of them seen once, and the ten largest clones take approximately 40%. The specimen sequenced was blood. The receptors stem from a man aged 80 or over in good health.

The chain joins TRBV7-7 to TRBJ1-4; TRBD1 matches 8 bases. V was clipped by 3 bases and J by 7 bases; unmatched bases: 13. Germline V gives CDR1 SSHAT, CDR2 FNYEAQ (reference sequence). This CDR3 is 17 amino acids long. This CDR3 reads CASSLANQGAAIEKLFF. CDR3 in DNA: TGTGCCAGCAGCTTGGCCAACCAGGGGGCGGCCATTGAAAAACTGTTTTTT.

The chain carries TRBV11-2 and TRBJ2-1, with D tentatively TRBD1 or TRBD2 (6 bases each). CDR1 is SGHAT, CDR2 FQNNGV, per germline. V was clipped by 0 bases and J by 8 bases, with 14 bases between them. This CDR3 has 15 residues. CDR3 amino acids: CASSLDPSGADEQFF. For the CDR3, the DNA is TGTGCCAGCAGCTTAGATCCCTCGGGGGCCGATGAGCAGTTCTTC. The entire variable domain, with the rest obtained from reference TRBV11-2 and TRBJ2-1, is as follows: EAGVAQSPRYKIIEKRQSVAFWCNPISGHATLYWYQQILGQGPKLLIQFQNNGVVDDSQLPKDRFSAERLKGVDSTLKIQPAKLEDSAVYLCASSLDPSGADEQFFGPGTRLTVL.

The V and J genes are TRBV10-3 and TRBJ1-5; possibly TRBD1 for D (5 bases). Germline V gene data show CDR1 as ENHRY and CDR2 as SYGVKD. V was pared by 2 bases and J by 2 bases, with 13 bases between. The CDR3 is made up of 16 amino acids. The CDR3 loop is CAISEPGMGGNQPQHF. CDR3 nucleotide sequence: TGTGCCATCAGTGAGCCAGGGATGGGGGGCAATCAGCCCCAGCATTTT.

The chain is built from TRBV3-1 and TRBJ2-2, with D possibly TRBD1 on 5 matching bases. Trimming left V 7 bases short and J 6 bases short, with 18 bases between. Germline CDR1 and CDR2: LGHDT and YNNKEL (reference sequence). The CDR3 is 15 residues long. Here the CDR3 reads CASTRRQGDPGELFF. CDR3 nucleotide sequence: TGTGCCAGCACACGCCGCCAGGGTGATCCCGGGGAGCTGTTTTTT. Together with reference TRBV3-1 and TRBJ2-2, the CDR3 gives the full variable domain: DTAVSQTPKYLVTQMGNDKSIKCEQNLGHDTMYWYKQDSKKFLKIMFSYNNKELIINETVPNRFSPKSPDKAHLNLHINSLELGDSAVYFCASTRRQGDPGELFFGEGSRLTVL.

In DNA, the CDR3 is TGTGCCAGCAGCCGCGGACTAGCGGCCATGGAGACCCAGTACTTC. Translation: CASSRGLAAMETQYF. The chain is built from TRBV3-1 and TRBJ2-7, with TRBD2 identical over 10 bases. The tail of the sequence fits TRBJ2-5 better, so the J call may be wrong. Germline values: CDR1 LGHDT, CDR2 YNNKEL (reference sequence). The CDR3 extends over 15 amino acids.

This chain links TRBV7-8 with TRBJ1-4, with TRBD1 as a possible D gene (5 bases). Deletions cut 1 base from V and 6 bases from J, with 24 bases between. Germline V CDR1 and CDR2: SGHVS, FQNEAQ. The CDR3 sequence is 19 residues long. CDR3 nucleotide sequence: TGTGCCAGCAGCTTAGGGGGTTTTGGGGACTCTGCGGGCCATGAAAAACTGTTTTTT. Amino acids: CASSLGGFGDSAGHEKLFF.

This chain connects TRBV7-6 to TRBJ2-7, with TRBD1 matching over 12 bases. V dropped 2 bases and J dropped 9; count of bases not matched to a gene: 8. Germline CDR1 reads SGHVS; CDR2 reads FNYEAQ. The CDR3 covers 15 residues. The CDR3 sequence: CASSLTGDRGHGQYF. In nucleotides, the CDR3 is TGTGCCAGCAGCTTAACTGGGGACAGGGGGCACGGGCAGTACTTC.

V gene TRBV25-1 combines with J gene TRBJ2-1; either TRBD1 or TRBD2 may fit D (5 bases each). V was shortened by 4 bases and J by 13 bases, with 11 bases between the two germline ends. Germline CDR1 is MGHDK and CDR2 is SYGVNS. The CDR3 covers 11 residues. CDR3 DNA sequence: TGTGCCAGCAGTGCGGGGCAGACCCAGTTCTTC. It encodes CASSAGQTQFF.

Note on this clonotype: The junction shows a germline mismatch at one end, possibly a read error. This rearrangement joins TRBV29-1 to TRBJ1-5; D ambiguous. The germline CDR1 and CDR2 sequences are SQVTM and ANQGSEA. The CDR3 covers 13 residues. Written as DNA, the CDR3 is TGCAGCGTTGGGGAGGGTTGGAATCAGCCCCGGCATTTT. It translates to CSVGEGWNQPRHF. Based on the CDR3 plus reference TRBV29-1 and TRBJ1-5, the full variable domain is SAVISQKPSRDICQRGTSLTIQCQVDSQVTMMFWYRQQPGQSLTLIATANQGSEATYESGFVIDKFPISRPNLTFSTLTVSNMSPEDSSIYLCSVGEGWNQPRHFGDGTRLSIL.

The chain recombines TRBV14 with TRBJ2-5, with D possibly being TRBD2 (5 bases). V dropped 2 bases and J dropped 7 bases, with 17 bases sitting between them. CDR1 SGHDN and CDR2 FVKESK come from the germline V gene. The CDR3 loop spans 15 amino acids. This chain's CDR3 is CASSQSLAGAGTQYF. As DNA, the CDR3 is TGTGCCAGCAGCCAATCCCTCGCGGGCGCGGGGACCCAGTACTTC.

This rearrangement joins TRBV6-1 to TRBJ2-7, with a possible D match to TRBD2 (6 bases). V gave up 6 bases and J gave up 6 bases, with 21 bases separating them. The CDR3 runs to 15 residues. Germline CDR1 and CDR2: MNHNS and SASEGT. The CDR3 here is CASSPRRDGGSEQYF. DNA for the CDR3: TGTGCCAGCAGCCCAAGGAGGGACGGCGGCTCCGAGCAGTACTTC.

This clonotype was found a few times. CDR3 loop: CSAPGEGGYEQYF. The DNA of the CDR3 is TGCAGTGCACCCGGGGAGGGAGGGTACGAGCAGTACTTC. The chain has TRBV20-1 and TRBJ2-7, with 7 bases that match TRBD2. Per germline, CDR1 DFQATT and CDR2 SNEGSKA (reference sequence). J was trimmed by 4 bases and V by 6 bases; bases with no gene match: 9. The CDR3 consists of 13 residues.

CDR3 region: CASSLATDTDTQYF. The CDR3 nucleotides read TGTGCCAGCAGCTTAGCGACGGACACAGATACGCAGTATTTT. The V gene is TRBV7-9, the J gene TRBJ2-3; D is unresolved. Trimming left V 0 bases short and J 2 bases short, with 6 bases between. The CDR3 sequence is 14 residues long. Germline lookup yields CDR1 SEHNR and CDR2 FQNEAQ (reference sequence).

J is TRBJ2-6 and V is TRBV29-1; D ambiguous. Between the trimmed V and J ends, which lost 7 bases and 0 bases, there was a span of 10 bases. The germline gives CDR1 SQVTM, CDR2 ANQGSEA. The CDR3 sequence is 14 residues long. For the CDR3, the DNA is TGCAGCGCCCCTTCCAACTCTGGGGCCAACGTCCTGACTTTC. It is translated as CSAPSNSGANVLTF.

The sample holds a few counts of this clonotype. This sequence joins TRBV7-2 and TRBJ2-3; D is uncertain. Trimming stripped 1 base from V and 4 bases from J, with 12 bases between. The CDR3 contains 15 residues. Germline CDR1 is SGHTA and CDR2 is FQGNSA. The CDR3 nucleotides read TGTGCCAGCAGCTTAGTGAGGCTGGGTGCAGATACGCAGTATTTT. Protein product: CASSLVRLGADTQYF. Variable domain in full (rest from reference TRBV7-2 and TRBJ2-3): GAGVSQSPSNKVTEKGKDVELRCDPISGHTALYWYRQSLGQGLEFLIYFQGNSAPDKSGLPSDRFSAERTGGSVSTLTIQRTQQEDSAVYLCASSLVRLGADTQYFGPGTRLTVL.

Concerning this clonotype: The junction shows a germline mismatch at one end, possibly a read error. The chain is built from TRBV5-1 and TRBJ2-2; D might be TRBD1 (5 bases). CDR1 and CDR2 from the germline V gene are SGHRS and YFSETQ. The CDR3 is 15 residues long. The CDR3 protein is CANSLGPTNTGELFF. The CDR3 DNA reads TGCGCCAACAGCTTGGGGCCTACGAACACCGGGGAGCTGTTTTTT.

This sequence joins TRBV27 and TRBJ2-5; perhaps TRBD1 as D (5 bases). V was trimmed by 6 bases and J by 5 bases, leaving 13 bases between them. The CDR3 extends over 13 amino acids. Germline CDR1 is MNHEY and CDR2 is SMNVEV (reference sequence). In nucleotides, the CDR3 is TGTGCCAGCAGGGCAGGGTATTCGGAGACCCAGTACTTC. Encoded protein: CASRAGYSETQYF.

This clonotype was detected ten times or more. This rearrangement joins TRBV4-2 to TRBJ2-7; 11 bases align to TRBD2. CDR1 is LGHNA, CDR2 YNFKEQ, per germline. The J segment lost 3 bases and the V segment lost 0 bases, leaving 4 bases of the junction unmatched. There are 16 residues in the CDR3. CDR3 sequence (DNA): TGTGCCAGCAGCCAAGATTCTACTAGCGGGAGCTACGAGCAGTACTTC. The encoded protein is CASSQDSTSGSYEQYF.

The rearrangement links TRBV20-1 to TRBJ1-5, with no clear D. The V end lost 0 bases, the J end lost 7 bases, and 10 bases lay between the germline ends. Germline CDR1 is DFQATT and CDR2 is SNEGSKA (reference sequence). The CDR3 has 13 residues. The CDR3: CSARDQEFQPQHF. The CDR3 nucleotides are TGCAGTGCTAGAGATCAGGAATTCCAGCCCCAGCATTTT.